This T cell receptor (beta chain) was sequenced for a study of OX40 agonist ivuxolimab in advanced cancers. General notes on the study: Ivuxolimab was an agonistic, fully human IgG2 monoclonal antibody directed against OX40 (CD134), a costimulatory receptor. Intravenous ivuxolimab was administered to patients every 2 weeks at six dose levels: 0.01, 0.1, 0.3, 1.5, 3 and 10 mg/kg. Of the approximately 50 dose-escalation patients, hepatocellular carcinoma was present in roughly 19, melanoma in roughly 15, renal cell carcinoma in 9 and head and neck cancer in 9. A male proportion of under 85% and a mean age of around 60 years, ranging from roughly 23 to 79, were recorded for the dose-escalation cohort. Prior anti-PD-1, anti-PD-L1 or anti-CTLA-4 therapy was permitted, and approximately 41% of dose-escalation patients had received checkpoint inhibitors. Partial responses were achieved by three dose-escalation patients, of whom one had hepatocellular carcinoma and two had cutaneous melanoma. Peripheral TCRbeta sequencing aimed to test whether ivuxolimab altered TCR sequence diversity and caused clonal T-cell expansion. The monotherapy dose-escalation portion (N of about 49 patients) of the phase I ivuxolimab trial is reported in the paper.

To sequence the TCRbeta CDR3 region, genomic DNA was isolated from the sorted cells. The immunoSEQ Assay was used to sequence the TCRbeta CDR3 regions. What TCRdb holds here is the immuneACCESS table cut down to in-frame rearrangements. Part of the clones is not present; checked against another copy, under half of the missing clones reflect an unresolved V gene, and the others are unexplained. The sample includes about 58,000 clones, with about 86% observed a single time. More than 0.9% of the sample goes to the ten largest clones. Study-wide conclusions, independent of this receptor: After ivuxolimab, expanded clones were on average more numerous among CD8+ T cells than among CD4+ T cells. Clonal expansion of both CD4+ and CD8+ blood T cells was observed from baseline to week 6 at doses 0.1 to 3.0 mg/kg. Low levels of normalized T-cell clonal expansion were also seen in some nonresponding patients. Partial responders in the 0.1-3.0 mg/kg groups had among the lowest normalized peripheral clonal expansion, especially among CD8+ T cells. Which antigens the clonally expanded peripheral T cells were specific for was not determined.

The trial excluded patients who had a history of autoimmune disease or who were on systemic immunosuppression. Peripheral blood for TCR sequencing was collected from all dose cohorts at baseline, on cycle 4 day 1, and on cycle 7 day 1. Samples were obtained from an open-label, multicenter, first-in-human phase I dose-escalation trial of ivuxolimab. The trial enrolled adults with locally advanced or metastatic head and neck squamous cell, hepatocellular, melanoma or renal cell carcinoma. Before TCR sequencing, CD4+ T cells and CD8+ T cells from peripheral blood were sorted into separate populations. A word on this clone: Its binding antigen is unknown. Nothing much larger sits one base from this clone, and base qualities are not available.

Relative to germline, V is 5 bases shorter and J is 2 bases shorter, with 9 bases between their ends. The germline V gene (reference sequence) specifies LNHDA as CDR1 and SQIVND as CDR2. The CDR3 sequence holds 13 residues, the cysteine and phenylalanine included. Only the CDR3 portion is preserved as DNA: 39 bases, with reading frame beginning at the first base. The specimen was CD4+ or CD8+ T cells sorted from blood, collected in a trial of the OX40 agonist ivuxolimab. The sequence was collected from an adult with an advanced solid tumor such as melanoma, head and neck, liver or kidney cancer. The chain links TRBV19 with TRBJ1-2, with the D gene not confidently named. The nucleotides are TGTGCCAGTAGTCGGACGGAAAACTATGGCTACACCTTC. The resulting protein is CASSRTENYGYTF.